This T cell receptor beta chain was profiled in a study of shared clonotypes between healthy human individuals. General observations from the study: Clonotypes shared by all four donors outscored non-shared clonotypes in generation probability.

The CDR3 covers 14 residues. Germline V gives CDR1 GTSNPN, CDR2 SVGIG (reference sequence). V lost 3 bases to trimming and J lost 6 bases; unmatched junction nucleotides: 6. A note on this clone: Its specificity is unknown.

Sequencing was performed with immunoSEQ multiplex PCR; in TCRdb, only in-frame clones are kept and a portion is missing. The sample shows over 2 million clones, roughly 96% of them seen only once. This sequence was found in a man between 18 and 29 years old in good health. Sequencing was carried out using naive CD4+ T cells sorted from blood. The sample's subset: CD45RA+ positively selected. The chain uses TRBV30 and TRBJ2-1, with 9 bases aligning to TRBD2. The CDR3 bases are TGTGCCTGGAGGGCGGGGGGGCTTCCCAATGAGCAGTTCTTC. Encoded protein: CAWRAGGLPNEQFF.